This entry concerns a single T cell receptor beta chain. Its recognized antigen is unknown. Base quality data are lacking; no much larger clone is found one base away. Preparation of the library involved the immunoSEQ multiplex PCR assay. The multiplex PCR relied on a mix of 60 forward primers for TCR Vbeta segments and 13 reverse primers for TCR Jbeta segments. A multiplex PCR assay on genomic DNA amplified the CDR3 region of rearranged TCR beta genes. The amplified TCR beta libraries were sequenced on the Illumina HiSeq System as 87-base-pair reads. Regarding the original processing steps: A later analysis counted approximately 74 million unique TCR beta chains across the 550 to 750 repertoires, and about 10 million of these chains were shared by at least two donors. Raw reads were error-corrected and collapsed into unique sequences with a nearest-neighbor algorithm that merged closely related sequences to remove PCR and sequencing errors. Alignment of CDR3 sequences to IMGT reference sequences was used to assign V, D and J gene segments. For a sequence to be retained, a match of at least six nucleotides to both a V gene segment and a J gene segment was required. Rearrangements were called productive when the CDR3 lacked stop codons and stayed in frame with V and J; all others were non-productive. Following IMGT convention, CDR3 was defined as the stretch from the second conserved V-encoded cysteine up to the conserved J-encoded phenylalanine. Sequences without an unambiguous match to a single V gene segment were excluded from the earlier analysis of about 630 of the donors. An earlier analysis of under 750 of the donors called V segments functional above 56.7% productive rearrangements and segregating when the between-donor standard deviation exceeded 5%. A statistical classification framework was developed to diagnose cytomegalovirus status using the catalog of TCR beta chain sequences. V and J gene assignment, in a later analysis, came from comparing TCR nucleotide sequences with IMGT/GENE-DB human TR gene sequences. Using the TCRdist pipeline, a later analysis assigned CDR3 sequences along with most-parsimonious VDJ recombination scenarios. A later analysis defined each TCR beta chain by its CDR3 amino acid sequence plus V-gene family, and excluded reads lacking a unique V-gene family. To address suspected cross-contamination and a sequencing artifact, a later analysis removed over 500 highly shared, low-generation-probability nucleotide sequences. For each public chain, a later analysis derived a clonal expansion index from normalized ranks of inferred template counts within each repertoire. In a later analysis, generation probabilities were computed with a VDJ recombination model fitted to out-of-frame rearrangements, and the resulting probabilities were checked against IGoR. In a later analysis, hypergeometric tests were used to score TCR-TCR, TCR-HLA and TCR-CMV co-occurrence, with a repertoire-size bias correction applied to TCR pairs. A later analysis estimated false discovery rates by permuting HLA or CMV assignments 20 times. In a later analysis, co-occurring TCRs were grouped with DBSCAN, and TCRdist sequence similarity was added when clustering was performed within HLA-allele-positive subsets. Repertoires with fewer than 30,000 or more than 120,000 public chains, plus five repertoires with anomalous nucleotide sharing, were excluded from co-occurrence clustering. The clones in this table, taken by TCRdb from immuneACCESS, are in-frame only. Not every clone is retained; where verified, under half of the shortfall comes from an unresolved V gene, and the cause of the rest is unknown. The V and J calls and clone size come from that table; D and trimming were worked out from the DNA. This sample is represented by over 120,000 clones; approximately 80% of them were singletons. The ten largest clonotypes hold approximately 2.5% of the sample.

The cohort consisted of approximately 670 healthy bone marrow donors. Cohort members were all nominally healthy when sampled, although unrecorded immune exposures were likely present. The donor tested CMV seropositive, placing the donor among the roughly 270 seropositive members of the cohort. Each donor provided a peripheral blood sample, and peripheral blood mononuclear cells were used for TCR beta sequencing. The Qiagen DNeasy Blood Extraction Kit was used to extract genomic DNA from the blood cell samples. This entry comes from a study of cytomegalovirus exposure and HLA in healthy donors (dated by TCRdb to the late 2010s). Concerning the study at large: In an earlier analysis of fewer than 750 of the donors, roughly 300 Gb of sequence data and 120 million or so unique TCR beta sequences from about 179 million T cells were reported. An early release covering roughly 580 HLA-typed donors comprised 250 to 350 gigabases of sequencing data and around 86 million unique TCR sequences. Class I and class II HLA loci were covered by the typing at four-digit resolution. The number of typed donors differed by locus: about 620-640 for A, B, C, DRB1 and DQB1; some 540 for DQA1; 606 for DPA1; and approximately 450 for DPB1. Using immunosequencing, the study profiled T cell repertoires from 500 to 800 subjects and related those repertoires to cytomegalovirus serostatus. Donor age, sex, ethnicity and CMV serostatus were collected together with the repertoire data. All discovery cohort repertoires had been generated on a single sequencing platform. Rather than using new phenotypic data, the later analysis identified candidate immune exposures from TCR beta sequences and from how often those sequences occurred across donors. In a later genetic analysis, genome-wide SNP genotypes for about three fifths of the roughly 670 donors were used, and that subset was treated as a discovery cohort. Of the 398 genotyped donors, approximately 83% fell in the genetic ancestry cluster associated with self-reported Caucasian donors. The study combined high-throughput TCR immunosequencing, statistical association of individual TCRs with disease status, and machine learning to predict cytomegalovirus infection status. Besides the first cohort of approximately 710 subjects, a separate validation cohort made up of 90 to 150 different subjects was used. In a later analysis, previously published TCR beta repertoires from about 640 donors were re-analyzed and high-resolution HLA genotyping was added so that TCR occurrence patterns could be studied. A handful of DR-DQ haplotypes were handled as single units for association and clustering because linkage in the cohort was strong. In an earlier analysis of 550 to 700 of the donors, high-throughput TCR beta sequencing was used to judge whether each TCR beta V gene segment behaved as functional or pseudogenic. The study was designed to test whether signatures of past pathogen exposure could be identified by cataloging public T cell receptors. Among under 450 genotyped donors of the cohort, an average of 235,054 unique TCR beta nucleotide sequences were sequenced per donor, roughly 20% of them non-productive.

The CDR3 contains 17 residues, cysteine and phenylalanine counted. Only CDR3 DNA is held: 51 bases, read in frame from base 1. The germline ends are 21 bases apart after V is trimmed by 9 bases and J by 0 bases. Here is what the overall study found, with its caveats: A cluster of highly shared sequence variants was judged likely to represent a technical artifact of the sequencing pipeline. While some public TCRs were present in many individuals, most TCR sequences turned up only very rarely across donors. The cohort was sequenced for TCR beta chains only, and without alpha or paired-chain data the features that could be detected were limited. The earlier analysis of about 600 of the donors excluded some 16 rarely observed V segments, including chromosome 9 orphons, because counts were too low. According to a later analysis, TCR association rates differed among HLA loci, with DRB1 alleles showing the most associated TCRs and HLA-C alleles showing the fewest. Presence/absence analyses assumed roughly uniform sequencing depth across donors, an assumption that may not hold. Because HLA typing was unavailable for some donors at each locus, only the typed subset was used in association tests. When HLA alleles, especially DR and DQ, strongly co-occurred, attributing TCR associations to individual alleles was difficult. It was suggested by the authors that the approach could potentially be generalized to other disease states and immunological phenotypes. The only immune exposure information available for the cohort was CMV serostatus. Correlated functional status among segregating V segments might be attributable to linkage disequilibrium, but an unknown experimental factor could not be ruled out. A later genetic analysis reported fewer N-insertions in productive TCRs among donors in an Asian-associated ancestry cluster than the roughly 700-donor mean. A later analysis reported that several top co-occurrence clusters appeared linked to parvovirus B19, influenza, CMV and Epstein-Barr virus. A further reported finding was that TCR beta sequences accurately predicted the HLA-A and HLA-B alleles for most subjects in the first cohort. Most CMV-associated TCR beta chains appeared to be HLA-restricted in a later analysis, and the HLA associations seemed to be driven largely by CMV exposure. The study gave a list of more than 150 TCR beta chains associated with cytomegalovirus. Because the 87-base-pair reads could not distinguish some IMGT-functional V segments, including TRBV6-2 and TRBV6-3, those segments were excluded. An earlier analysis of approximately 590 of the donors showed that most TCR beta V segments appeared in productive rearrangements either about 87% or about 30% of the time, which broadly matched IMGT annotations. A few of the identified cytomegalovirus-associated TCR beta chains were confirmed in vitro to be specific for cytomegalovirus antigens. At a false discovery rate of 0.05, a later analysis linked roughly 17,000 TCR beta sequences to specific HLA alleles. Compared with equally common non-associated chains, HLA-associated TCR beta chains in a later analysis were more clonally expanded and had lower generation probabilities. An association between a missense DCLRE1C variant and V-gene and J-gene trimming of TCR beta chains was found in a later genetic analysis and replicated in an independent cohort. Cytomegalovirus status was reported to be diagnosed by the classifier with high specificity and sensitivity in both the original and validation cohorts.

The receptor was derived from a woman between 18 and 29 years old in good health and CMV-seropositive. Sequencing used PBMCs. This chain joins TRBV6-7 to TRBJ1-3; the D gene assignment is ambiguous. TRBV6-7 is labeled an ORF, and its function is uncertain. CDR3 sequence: CARPRELIINSGNTIYF. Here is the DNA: TGTGCCAGACCAAGGGAGCTAATCATTAACTCTGGAAACACCATATATTTT.